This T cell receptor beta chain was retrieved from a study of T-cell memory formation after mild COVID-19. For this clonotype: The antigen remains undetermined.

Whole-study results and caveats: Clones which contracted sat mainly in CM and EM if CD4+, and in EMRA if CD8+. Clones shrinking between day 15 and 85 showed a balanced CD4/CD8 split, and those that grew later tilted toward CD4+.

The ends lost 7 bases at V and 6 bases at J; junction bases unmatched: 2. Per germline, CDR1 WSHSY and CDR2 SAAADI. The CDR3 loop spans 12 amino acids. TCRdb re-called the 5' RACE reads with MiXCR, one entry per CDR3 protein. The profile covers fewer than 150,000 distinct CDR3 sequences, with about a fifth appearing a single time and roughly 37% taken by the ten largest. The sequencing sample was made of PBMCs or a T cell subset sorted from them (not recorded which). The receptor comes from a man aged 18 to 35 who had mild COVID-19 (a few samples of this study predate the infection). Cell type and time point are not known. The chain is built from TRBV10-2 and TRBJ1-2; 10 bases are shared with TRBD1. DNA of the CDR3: TGCGCCAGCACAGGACAGGGGGATGGCTACACCTTC. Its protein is CASTGQGDGYTF.